This T cell receptor (beta chain) is from a study of T cell repertoires in cytomegalovirus infection. Study context: Public TCR beta signatures indicated both CMV infection and matching HLA type.

V gave up 4 bases and J gave up 7 bases; unmatched junction bases: 12. Germline loops: CDR1 SGHDT, CDR2 YYEEEE. The CDR3 runs 16 residues. TCRdb used MiXCR to reprocess the reads, holding one entry per CDR3 protein. The sample consists of 450,000 to 650,000 distinct CDR3 sequences, more than 20% of them appearing once. V and J are TRBV5-6 and TRBJ2-2; 8 nucleotides agree with TRBD2. The receptor was derived from a human donor in good health (CMV status not recorded). Some clones in this sample may be carry-over from other donors' samples. Sample: PBMCs. The CDR3 protein is CASSPRAGGRFGELFF. CDR3 coding DNA: TGTGCCAGCAGCCCGAGGGCTGGCGGGAGGTTCGGGGAGCTGTTTTTT.